The 10 T cell receptor beta chains in this list originate from one sample, sequenced in a study of cytomegalovirus exposure and HLA in healthy donors. PCR primers comprised 60 Vbeta and 13 Jbeta primers. The protocol was immunoSEQ multiplex PCR, while the TCRdb copy is restricted to in-frame clones and leaves out a portion. Of more than 150,000 clones in the sample, about 82% were seen once. The sequenced sample consisted of PBMCs. These receptors all come from a woman in her twenties or thirties in good health and CMV-seronegative.

CDR3 loop: CASSVASGGLPYEQYF. CDR3 DNA sequence: TGTGCCAGCAGCGTAGCTAGCGGGGGGCTCCCCTACGAGCAGTACTTC. The genes are TRBV9 and TRBJ2-7; the match to TRBD2 covers 11 bases. Trimming at V came to 0 bases and at J to 2 bases, leaving 4 bases not matched to a gene. There are 16 residues in the CDR3. Per the germline V gene, CDR1 is SGDLS and CDR2 is YYNGEE.

The chain uses TRBV2 and TRBJ1-1; the D is unclear. CDR1 and CDR2 (germline): SNHLY, FYNNEI. V was pared by 6 bases and J by 3 bases, with 11 bases between. The length of the CDR3 is 13 residues. CDR3 DNA: TGTGCCAGCAGAGTCAATCAGGACACTGAAGCTTTCTTT. Amino acid sequence: CASRVNQDTEAFF.

This clone has a handful of counts. V and J are TRBV6-1 and TRBJ2-5; D gene ambiguous. The better agreement between TRBJ2-7 and the DNA end casts doubt on the J call. This CDR3 has 18 amino acids. The germline CDR1 and CDR2 sequences are MNHNS and SASEGT. CDR3: CASSVALPNSSPGAEQYF. As DNA, the CDR3 is TGTGCCAGCAGTGTAGCCCTTCCTAACAGCTCACCAGGCGCCGAGCAGTACTTC.

The J gene is TRBJ2-7, the V gene TRBV4-1; TRBD2 agrees at 8 bases. Trimming cost V 0 bases and J 3 bases; bases outside gene matches: 7. CDR3 length equals 16 residues. Germline CDR1 reads MGHRA; CDR2 reads YSYEKL. CDR3: CASSQDRRGVNYEQYF. DNA of the CDR3: TGCGCCAGCAGCCAAGACAGGCGGGGGGTAAACTACGAGCAGTACTTC.

The rearrangement uses TRBV5-6 and TRBJ1-4; possibly TRBD1 for D (6 bases). The germline gives CDR1 SGHDT, CDR2 YYEEEE. Trimming took 0 bases from V and 7 from J, leaving 10 bases between them. The CDR3 length is 14 residues. The CDR3 loop reads CASSLGGLGEKLFF. In DNA, the CDR3 is TGTGCCAGCAGCTTGGGGGGGCTCGGTGAAAAACTGTTTTTT.

This sequence joins TRBV5-6 and TRBJ2-7; D is possibly TRBD2 (6 bases). The germline V and J ends were trimmed by 4 bases and 2 bases, with 13 bases remaining between them. The CDR3 loop spans 14 amino acids. Germline V gene data show CDR1 as SGHDT and CDR2 as YYEEEE. CDR3 sequence reads: CASSRGLPTYEQYF. CDR3 nucleotides: TGTGCCAGCAGCCGAGGACTACCAACCTACGAGCAGTACTTC.

The J gene is TRBJ1-1, the V gene TRBV25-1, with a possible D match to TRBD1 (5 bases). This CDR3 is built from 13 residues. Per germline, CDR1 MGHDK and CDR2 SYGVNS. Trimming took off 5 bases at V and 5 bases at J, with 12 bases between the two ends. CDR3: CASSKIPGTEAFF. DNA of the CDR3: TGTGCCAGCAGTAAAATCCCAGGGACTGAAGCTTTCTTT.

This chain uses TRBV6-5 with TRBJ2-3, with D tentatively TRBD2 (6 bases). The V end was cut by 6 bases, the J end by 6 bases, with 13 bases between. The germline CDR1 and CDR2 sequences are MNHEY and SVGAGI. The CDR3 is 13 amino acids. DNA for the CDR3: TGTGCCAGCAGCACAATCGGGACTGATACGCAGTATTTT. This gives the protein CASSTIGTDTQYF.

The CDR3 nucleotides read TGTGCCTGGAGTATGGGGGCGGTCTACGAGCAGTACTTC. Translated, it gives CAWSMGAVYEQYF. The chain couples TRBV30 to TRBJ2-7; possibly TRBD1 for D (6 bases). V was cut by 2 bases and J by 3 bases, with 11 bases left in between. This CDR3 region has 13 residues. Germline CDR1 and CDR2: GTSNPN and SVGIG (reference sequence).

This chain links TRBV27 with TRBJ1-4, with D perhaps TRBD1 (6 bases). This CDR3 contains 16 residues. The V gene lost 3 bases and the J gene lost 3 bases, with 14 bases spanning the gap. Per the germline V gene, CDR1 is MNHEY and CDR2 is SMNVEV (reference sequence). In DNA, the CDR3 is TGTGCCAGCAGTTTCACGGGGGGCGGTCCTAATGAAAAACTGTTTTTT. Protein product: CASSFTGGGPNEKLFF.